This T cell receptor (beta chain) is from a study of blood T cell repertoires in COVID-19. There are 16 residues in the CDR3. Trimming cost V 1 base and J 2 bases; bases outside gene matches: 7. Looked up from germline, CDR1 is GTSNPN and CDR2 is SVGIG (reference sequence). Profiling relied on immunoSEQ multiplex PCR, and the TCRdb table lists in-frame clones only, not all of them. This table holds about 250,000 clones, roughly 85% found once. The sequence was obtained from a woman in her fifties or sixties with acute COVID-19. The sequencing sample was made of PBMCs or T cells enriched from blood (not recorded which). V and J are TRBV30 and TRBJ2-1; 8 bases agree with TRBD2. DNA of the CDR3: TGTGCCTGGAGTGCAAGTCGGGGGGGTACCTACAATGAGCAGTTCTTC. Translation: CAWSASRGGTYNEQFF.